This entry describes one T cell receptor (beta chain). Its cognate antigen has yet to be identified. No clone much larger than this one lies a single base away; base qualities are absent. Collaborating institutions collected whole blood in K2EDTA tubes following their own protocols. Collaborator samples were shipped for TCRbeta analysis as frozen whole blood, isolated PBMCs, or DNA extracted from either sample type. The source of the sample is a study of blood T cell repertoires in COVID-19 (dated by TCRdb to 2019 to 2021). Notes on the research overall: Collaborator samples came from the United States, Italy and Spain and covered acute and convalescent phases of COVID-19. The material from the prospective study consisted of cDNA or gDNA derived from T cells, B-cell-depleted T cells, or PBMCs. The dataset comprised deeply sampled blood TCRbeta repertoires from subjects exposed to, actively infected with, or recovered from COVID-19. The repertoires were made available in a free public database intended to serve as a resource for research on the immune response to SARS-CoV-2. Samples were obtained from the ongoing ImmuneRACE study (first 160 participants) and from over 1,000 subjects provided by 6 global collaborators. The sample metadata nearly always contained a de-identified subject ID, COVID-19 status, age in years and sex. HLA class I and class II types, where available, came from metadata supplied by the sample provider rather than from assay-based typing.

The investigation overall reported the following: The amount of clinical and demographic metadata varied by source and participant and was provided uncurated.

The immunoSEQ Assay, a bias-controlled multiplex PCR, was used to amplify TCRbeta CDR3 regions from genomic DNA. In the original analysis: The number of nucleated cells in each sample was estimated from the amplification of reference gene primers within the assay. To quantify the absolute abundance of each unique TCRbeta CDR3 rearrangement, sequence reads were collapsed and filtered. For each sample, productive Simpson clonality was calculated as the square root of Simpson's diversity index across productive rearrangements. TCRdb carries this immuneACCESS record with in-frame sequences only. Its versions omit some clonotypes, under half of them owing to an unresolved V gene in the studies checked, with the rest unexplained. From that table come the V and J calls and clone size; the DNA was used to work out D and trimming. The sample records about 210,000 clones, about 85% of which are singletons. The ten largest clones take up 0.55% to 0.75% of the sample.

The sample consisted of peripheral blood. This TCR was recovered from a man aged 35 to 55 with acute or convalescent COVID-19.

CDR3 loop: CASRPGGMNTEAFF. The bases are TGCGCCAGCAGGCCAGGGGGGATGAACACTGAAGCTTTCTTT. The sequence joins TRBV10-2 to TRBJ1-1, and 7 bases in between align with TRBD1. The CDR3 has 14 amino acids, counting the end cysteine and phenylalanine. Of all the DNA, just the CDR3 is kept, 42 bases in frame from base 1. Taken from the germline V gene, the CDR1 and CDR2 loops are WSHSY and SAAADI. Trimming takes 6 bases off V and 0 bases off J; junction bases not matched to a gene: 4.